One and the same sample provided the 7 T cell receptor beta chains below, sequenced in a study of T cells in tuberculosis. Produced via immunoSEQ multiplex PCR; TCRdb's table is partial and in-frame only. The table shows fewer than 35,000 clones, with 94% occurring only once. Sequenced input: PBMCs. Receptors originate from a donor aged 5 to 30 with latent tuberculosis or without tuberculosis infection.

The chain employs TRBV5-6 and TRBJ2-1; TRBD1 agrees at 8 bases. Germline assignment: CDR1 SGHDT and CDR2 YYEEEE. V shed 4 bases and J 2 bases; nucleotides not matched to a gene: 8. The CDR3 length is 16 residues. The CDR3 DNA reads as TGTGCCAGCAGCATACTAGGGGGACAGGCCTACAATGAGCAGTTCTTC. Translated: CASSILGGQAYNEQFF. Using reference TRBV5-6 and TRBJ2-1 for the parts outside the CDR3, the full variable domain is DAGVTQSPTHLIKTRGQQVTLRCSPKSGHDTVSWYQQALGQGPQFIFQYYEEEERQRGNFPDRFSGHQFPNYSSELNVNALLLGDSALYLCASSILGGQAYNEQFFGPGTRLTVL.

The count of this clone is one. This chain connects TRBV19 to TRBJ1-1; no firm D call. This CDR3 is 15 amino acids long. V lost 3 bases, J lost 2 bases, and 13 bases lay in between. The germline V gene encodes CDR1 LNHDA and CDR2 SQIVND (reference sequence). The CDR3 loop reads CASSINGGPNTEAFF. CDR3 DNA sequence: TGTGCCAGTAGTATTAATGGCGGTCCAAACACTGAAGCTTTCTTT.

The J gene is TRBJ2-7, the V gene TRBV5-4; D not resolved. CDR1 and CDR2 from the germline V gene are SGHNT and YYREEE (reference sequence). The CDR3 sequence is 13 residues long. V gave up 0 bases and J gave up 5 bases, with 9 bases separating them. The DNA of the CDR3 is TGTGCCAGCAGCTTGGCCGGTCCCCACGAGCAGTACTTC. As protein: CASSLAGPHEQYF. The full variable domain, rest sourced from reference TRBV5-4 and TRBJ2-7, is ETGVTQSPTHLIKTRGQQVTLRCSSQSGHNTVSWYQQALGQGPQFIFQYYREEENGRGNFPPRFSGLQFPNYSSELNVNALELDDSALYLCASSLAGPHEQYFGPGTRLTVT.

This clone was seen only once. For the CDR3, the DNA is TGTGCCAGCAGCCCGGGACAGTGGAATCAGCCCCAGCATTTT. Encoded protein: CASSPGQWNQPQHF. The chain recombines TRBV6-5 with TRBJ1-5; TRBD1 matches 7 bases. CDR1 MNHEY and CDR2 SVGAGI come from the germline V gene. This CDR3 spans 14 amino acids. J gave up 4 bases and V 6 bases, and 6 bases lay outside the gene matches.

This clone was seen a single time. The J gene is TRBJ2-7, the V gene TRBV4-1; 7 bases map to TRBD1. V was clipped by 10 bases and J by 3 bases; unmatched bases: 6. This CDR3 contains 12 residues. CDR1 MGHRA and CDR2 YSYEKL come from the germline V gene. In nucleotides, the CDR3 is TGCGCCACATCAGGGGGTAACTACGAGCAGTACTTC. It translates to CATSGGNYEQYF.

The V call is TRBV6-5, the J call TRBJ2-1; 12 bases are a match to TRBD2. The CDR3 has 15 amino acids. With 4 bases clipped from V and 6 bases from J, the junction kept 4 bases outside the gene matches. Germline CDR1 is MNHEY and CDR2 is SVGAGI. The DNA for the CDR3 is TGTGCCAGCAGTTTCACTAGCGGGAGGTCCAATGAGCAGTTCTTC. Translated, it gives CASSFTSGRSNEQFF.

With regard to this clone: This same CDR3 is encoded by further DNA sequences in the sample. The V and J genes are TRBV7-2 and TRBJ1-2; no clear D. The CDR3 consists of 14 residues. V was pared by 5 bases and J by 8 bases, with 18 bases between. Germline values: CDR1 SGHTA, CDR2 FQGNSA. The CDR3 protein is CASSPSFGLKGYTF. CDR3 nucleotide sequence: TGTGCCAGCAGCCCCTCGTTTGGGCTCAAAGGCTACACCTTC. Using reference TRBV7-2 and TRBJ1-2 for the parts outside the CDR3, the full variable domain is GAGVSQSPSNKVTEKGKDVELRCDPISGHTALYWYRQSLGQGLEFLIYFQGNSAPDKSGLPSDRFSAERTGGSVSTLTIQRTQQEDSAVYLCASSPSFGLKGYTFGSGTRLTVV.